This T cell receptor (beta chain) came from a study of T cell repertoires in cytomegalovirus infection. This clonotype was seen a few times. The antigen is unknown. TCRdb recomputed calls from the reads with MiXCR, one row per CDR3 protein. The table includes around 570,000 distinct CDR3 sequences, 40% detected once. Sequencing was performed on cultured PBMCs, taken from culture after CMV antigen stimulation. The clonotype was recovered from a human donor in good health (CMV status not recorded). Some clones in this sample may be carry-over from other donors' samples.

In nucleotides, the CDR3 is TGTGCCAGCAGTTCGGTAGAATCTGGAAACACCATATATTTT. Protein sequence: CASSSVESGNTIYF. The chain is built from TRBV7-9 and TRBJ1-3; D call uncertain. The CDR3 spans 14 residues. Trimming removed 6 bases from V and 1 base from J, with 10 bases in between. The germline CDR1 and CDR2 sequences are SEHNR and FQNEAQ (reference sequence).